This entry is about one TCR beta chain. Its target is unknown. The primer mix had 60 Vbeta and 13 Jbeta primers. Only in-frame clones appear in the TCRdb table, and some are missing; sequencing was by immunoSEQ multiplex PCR. The profile shows about 230,000 clones, 85% to 90% of them singletons. This sample was included in a study of cytomegalovirus exposure and HLA in healthy donors. Study-wide context: An analysis done earlier identified about 120 million unique TCR beta sequences from about 180 million T cells.

Overall study results and limits: Later analysis suggested links between common viral pathogens and several top significant clusters. Rarity characterized most TCR sequences, yet some public TCRs appeared in many donors. Data from an earlier analysis indicated that most TCR beta V segments were productive either about 87% or about 30% of the time.

The ends were cut back, 1 base at V and 3 bases at J, with 4 bases in the middle. The CDR3 covers 12 residues. Germline V CDR1 and CDR2: WNHNN, SYGVQD (reference sequence). The clonotype was recovered from a young woman in good health and CMV-seronegative. This rearrangement joins TRBV10-1 to TRBJ2-7; D is unclear. Sequenced material: PBMCs. CDR3 DNA sequence: TGCGCCAGCAGTGAGTTCGTCTACGAGCAGTACTTC. Its protein is CASSEFVYEQYF.